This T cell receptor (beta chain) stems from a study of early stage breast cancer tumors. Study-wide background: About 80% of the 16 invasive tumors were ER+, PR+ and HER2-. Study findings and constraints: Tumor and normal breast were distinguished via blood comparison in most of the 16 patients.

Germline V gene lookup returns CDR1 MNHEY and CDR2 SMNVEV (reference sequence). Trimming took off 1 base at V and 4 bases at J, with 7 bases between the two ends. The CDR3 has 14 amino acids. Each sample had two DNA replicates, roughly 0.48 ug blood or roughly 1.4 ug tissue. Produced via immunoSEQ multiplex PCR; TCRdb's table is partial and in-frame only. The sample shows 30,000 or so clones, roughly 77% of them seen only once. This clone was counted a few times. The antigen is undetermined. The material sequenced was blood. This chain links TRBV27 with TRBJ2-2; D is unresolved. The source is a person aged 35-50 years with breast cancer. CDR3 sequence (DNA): TGTGCCAGCAGTTTATTTTCAGTCACCGGGGAGCTGTTTTTT. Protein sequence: CASSLFSVTGELFF.